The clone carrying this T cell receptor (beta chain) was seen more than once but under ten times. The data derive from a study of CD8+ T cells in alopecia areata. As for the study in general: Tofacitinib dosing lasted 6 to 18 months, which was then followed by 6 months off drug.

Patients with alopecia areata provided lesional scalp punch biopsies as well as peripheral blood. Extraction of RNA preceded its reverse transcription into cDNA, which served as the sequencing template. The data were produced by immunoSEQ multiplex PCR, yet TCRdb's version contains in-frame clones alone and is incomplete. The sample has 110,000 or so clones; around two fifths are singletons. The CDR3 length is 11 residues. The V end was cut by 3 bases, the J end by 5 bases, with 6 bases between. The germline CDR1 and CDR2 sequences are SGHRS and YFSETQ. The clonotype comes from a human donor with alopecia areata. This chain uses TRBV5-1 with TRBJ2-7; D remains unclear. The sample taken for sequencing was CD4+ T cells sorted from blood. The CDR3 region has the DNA TGCGCCAGCAGCTGGGGAAACGAGCAGTACTTC. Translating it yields CASSWGNEQYF. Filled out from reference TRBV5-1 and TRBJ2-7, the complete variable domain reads KAGVTQTPRYLIKTRGQQVTLSCSPISGHRSVSWYQQTPGQGLQFLFEYFSETQRNKGNFPGRFSGRQFSNSRSEMNVSTLELGDSALYLCASSWGNEQYFGPGTRLTVT.